A single sample is the source of the 19 T cell receptor beta chains below, sequenced in a study of PD-1 blockade in mismatch repair-deficient tumors. Using immunoSEQ multiplex PCR, the repertoire was profiled, and TCRdb retains in-frame clones only, with some absent. The sample has around 100,000 clones, 82% seen once. The specimen comprised peripheral blood, sampled around 8 months after starting pembrolizumab. Source of these receptors: an adult with mismatch repair-deficient cancer.

V gene TRBV5-1 combines with J gene TRBJ2-7; no definite D call. CDR1 SGHRS and CDR2 YFSETQ come from the germline V gene. V shed 0 bases and J shed 5 bases, with 15 bases lying between them. This CDR3 contains 15 residues. This CDR3 is CASSLVYGDRDEQYF. CDR3 nucleotide sequence: TGCGCCAGCAGCTTGGTATACGGCGATCGGGACGAGCAGTACTTC.

The genes are TRBV7-8 and TRBJ1-5; the D is unclear. Germline-derived CDR1 and CDR2 are SGHVS and FQNEAQ. This CDR3 is 14 amino acids long. Trimming left V 8 bases short and J 0 bases short, with 11 bases between. For the CDR3, the DNA is TGTGCCAGCTCGCCCGGGGATAGCAATCAGCCCCAGCATTTT. Translation: CASSPGDSNQPQHF.

The chain employs TRBV5-5 and TRBJ2-1; D unclear. CDR3 length: 15 residues. Germline V lookup: CDR1 SGHKS, CDR2 YYEKEE (reference sequence). Trimming removed 3 bases from V and 4 bases from J, with 14 bases in between. CDR3 nucleotides: TGTGCCAGCAGCTCGGACGTCACTGGGTACAATGAGCAGTTCTTC. It codes for CASSSDVTGYNEQFF.

This clone has just a few counts. The chain carries TRBV5-1 and TRBJ1-5, with TRBD1 matching over 7 bases. Germline trimming cut 5 bases from V and 2 bases from J; bases unmatched to any gene: 4. The CDR3 runs to 14 residues. Germline V gene data show CDR1 as SGHRS and CDR2 as YFSETQ. The CDR3 loop reads CASSPTGGNQPQHF. The CDR3 DNA reads as TGCGCCAGCAGTCCCACAGGGGGCAATCAGCCCCAGCATTTT.

The gene calls are TRBV5-6 and TRBJ2-7, with a possible D match to TRBD1 (6 bases). V was shortened by 3 bases and J by 3 bases, with 16 bases between the two germline ends. The CDR3 has 15 amino acids. Germline V gene data show CDR1 as SGHDT and CDR2 as YYEEEE. This chain's CDR3 is CASSSGTRTFYEQYF. The CDR3 DNA reads TGTGCCAGCAGCTCCGGGACACGAACTTTCTACGAGCAGTACTTC. Full variable domain (remainder filled in from reference TRBV5-6 and TRBJ2-7): DAGVTQSPTHLIKTRGQQVTLRCSPKSGHDTVSWYQQALGQGPQFIFQYYEEEERQRGNFPDRFSGHQFPNYSSELNVNALLLGDSALYLCASSSGTRTFYEQYFGPGTRLTVT.

The gene calls are TRBV27 and TRBJ2-7; 7 nucleotides agree with TRBD1. Germline trimming cut 4 bases from V and 1 base from J; bases unmatched to any gene: 4. The CDR3 has 14 amino acids. CDR1 is MNHEY and CDR2 is SMNVEV in the germline V gene (reference sequence). CDR3 nucleotides: TGTGCCAGCAGTTACACGACAGGGTCCTACGAGCAGTACTTC. It encodes CASSYTTGSYEQYF.

This clone was counted between two and nine times. The genes are TRBV30 and TRBJ2-3, with D perhaps matching TRBD2 (6 bases). Germline V lookup: CDR1 GTSNPN, CDR2 SVGIG (reference sequence). V lost 7 bases and J lost 1, with 12 bases in between. This CDR3 spans 13 amino acids. Here the CDR3 reads CASKQRGTDTQYF. In DNA form, the CDR3 reads TGTGCCTCCAAACAGCGGGGCACAGATACGCAGTATTTT.

The V and J genes are TRBV27 and TRBJ2-3; 8 nucleotides line up with TRBD2. V dropped 6 bases and J dropped 4; count of bases not matched to a gene: 9. From germline, CDR1 is MNHEY and CDR2 SMNVEV (reference sequence). This CDR3 is 15 amino acids long. CDR3 amino acids: CASRGIGRAPDTQYF. The CDR3 DNA reads TGTGCCAGCAGGGGGATCGGGAGGGCCCCAGATACGCAGTATTTT.

The V gene is TRBV7-9, the J gene TRBJ2-1, with D possibly matching TRBD1 (6 bases). The CDR3 runs 14 residues. The V end was cut by 1 base, the J end by 5 bases, with 9 bases between. Looked up from germline, CDR1 is SEHNR and CDR2 is FQNEAQ (reference sequence). In nucleotides, the CDR3 is TGTGCCAGCAGCTTAGGGGGACAAAACAATGAGCAGTTCTTC. Protein product: CASSLGGQNNEQFF.

This chain joins TRBV5-4 and TRBJ2-1, with TRBD1 matching over 8 bases. Germline lookup yields CDR1 SGHNT and CDR2 YYREEE (reference sequence). The CDR3 has 15 amino acids. With V trimmed by 4 bases and J by 9 bases, 12 bases remained unmatched. CDR3 region: CASSPRTGKVGEQFF. In nucleotides, the CDR3 is TGTGCCAGCAGCCCGCGGACAGGGAAAGTCGGTGAGCAGTTCTTC.

The chain couples TRBV7-9 to TRBJ1-1; 7 positions match TRBD1. Germline CDR1 is SEHNR and CDR2 is FQNEAQ (reference sequence). The ends lost 0 bases at V and 6 bases at J; junction bases unmatched: 10. The CDR3 has 16 residues. DNA for the CDR3: TGTGCCAGCAGCTTAGCCAGGGGGGAGGGTGGCTCTGAAGCTTTCTTT. Translated: CASSLARGEGGSEAFF.

This chain connects TRBV5-6 to TRBJ2-1; the D is unclear. The CDR3 extends over 11 amino acids. Trimming left V 3 bases short and J 8 bases short, with 6 bases between. Germline CDR1 SGHDT, CDR2 YYEEEE. In DNA form, the CDR3 reads TGTGCCAGCAGCTATCAGTATGAGCAGTTCTTC. Translated, it gives CASSYQYEQFF.

Notes on this clone: One end of the junction is discordant with germline, which a read error may explain. CDR3 protein: CVSSLEGRGQYEQYF. As DNA, the CDR3 is TGTGTCAGCAGCTTAGAGGGTCGGGGACAGTACGAGCAGTACTTC. The chain couples TRBV7-2 to TRBJ2-7; 7 positions agree with TRBD1. Looked up from germline, CDR1 is SGHTA and CDR2 is FQGNSA. There are 15 residues in the CDR3. Filled out from reference TRBV7-2 and TRBJ2-7, the complete variable domain reads GAGVSQSPSNKVTEKGKDVELRCDPISGHTALYWYRQSLGQGLEFLIYFQGNSAPDKSGLPSDRFSAERTGGSVSTLTIQRTQQEDSAVYLCVSSLEGRGQYEQYFGPGTRLTVT.

The chain couples TRBV4-1 to TRBJ2-7, with 10 positions matching TRBD1. V was pared by 4 bases and J by 4 bases, with 7 bases of the junction left unmatched. Germline V gene sequence: CDR1 MGHRA, CDR2 YSYEKL. The CDR3 covers 15 residues. The CDR3 region has the DNA TGCGCCAGCAGCCCCAAAGGGACAGGGGCATACGAGCAGTACTTC. Its protein is CASSPKGTGAYEQYF.

The genes are TRBV11-3 and TRBJ2-1, with D unclear. The CDR3 is 15 residues long. Trimming took off 5 bases at V and 0 bases at J, with 11 bases between the two ends. Germline lookup yields CDR1 SGHNT and CDR2 YENEEA. For the CDR3, the DNA is TGTGCCAGCAGCAATTGGGCTAGCTCCTACAATGAGCAGTTCTTC. Encoded protein: CASSNWASSYNEQFF. Based on the CDR3 plus reference TRBV11-3 and TRBJ2-1, the full variable domain is EAGVVQSPRYKIIEKKQPVAFWCNPISGHNTLYWYLQNLGQGPELLIRYENEEAVDDSQLPKDRFSAERLKGVDSTLKIQPAELGDSAVYLCASSNWASSYNEQFFGPGTRLTVL.

CDR3 nucleotides: TGTGCCAGCAGCACCGGTCCCCTTGGGGAAAACATTCAGTACTTC. The encoded protein is CASSTGPLGENIQYF. The chain combines TRBV9 with TRBJ2-4; unclear D gene. The ends were cut back, 4 bases at V and 5 bases at J, with 16 bases in the middle. CDR1 SGDLS and CDR2 YYNGEE come from the germline V gene. The CDR3 spans 15 residues. The variable domain in full, with the rest retrieved from reference TRBV9 and TRBJ2-4, is DSGVTQTPKHLITATGQRVTLRCSPRSGDLSVYWYQQSLDQGLQFLIQYYNGEERAKGNILERFSAQQFPDLHSELNLSSLELGDSALYFCASSTGPLGENIQYFGAGTRLSVL.

The chain uses TRBV15 and TRBJ2-3, with 14 bases matching TRBD2. V lost 1 base to trimming and J lost 3 bases; unmatched junction nucleotides: 6. This CDR3 comprises 18 residues. From germline, CDR1 is LNHNV and CDR2 YYDKDF (reference sequence). The CDR3 protein is CATSRGLAGGLVTDTQYF. CDR3 DNA: TGTGCCACCAGCAGAGGACTAGCGGGAGGGCTGGTAACAGATACGCAGTATTTT.

The rearrangement uses TRBV5-6 and TRBJ1-5; D might be TRBD1 (5 bases). The CDR3 is made up of 13 amino acids. The germline gives CDR1 SGHDT, CDR2 YYEEEE. Deletions cut 4 bases from V and 10 bases from J, with 15 bases between. Written as DNA, the CDR3 is TGTGCCAGCAGCGTGGGACGGCAGAATCCCCAGCATTTT. This translates into CASSVGRQNPQHF.

V and J are TRBV29-1 and TRBJ1-1, with D maybe TRBD1 (5 bases). Germline V CDR1 and CDR2: SQVTM, ANQGSEA. This CDR3 is 13 amino acids long. V shed 5 bases and J shed 4 bases, with 14 bases lying between them. The CDR3 DNA sequence: TGCAGCGTTCGGGAGACAGCGGGCACTGAAGCTTTCTTT. The encoded protein is CSVRETAGTEAFF.